This T cell receptor beta chain appears in the sequencing data of a study of T cell repertoires in aging, cancer and after chemotherapy. As for the study in general: Donor ages fell into six groups from 30 or younger up to 70 or older. Patients with chronic lymphocytic leukemia were sampled before and after fludarabine- or bendamustine-based chemotherapy. Study observations and caveats: Untreated cancer patients had significantly lower blood TCR diversity than age-matched healthy donors. Healthy donors lost TCR diversity with age mainly through richness, cancer patients through richness and evenness.

The CDR3 consists of 17 residues. Germline V lookup: CDR1 KGHSH, CDR2 LQKENI. J gave up 5 bases and V 6 bases, and 9 bases lay outside the gene matches. The table lists this clonotype with a few counts. Its antigen is currently unknown. TRB rearrangements spanning V, D and J were amplified using mixed TRB-A/B primers. TCRdb re-derived calls from the multiplex PCR reads in MiXCR, one entry per CDR3 protein. Of 1,000 to 1,200 distinct CDR3 sequences listed, roughly 29% are singletons. Amplification of TCR beta used genomic DNA extracted from peripheral blood. The TCR was taken from a human donor with a blood cancer. The sample comprised blood. The chain uses TRBV18 and TRBJ2-5; 16 bases align to TRBD2. The CDR3 DNA reads TGTGCCAGCTCTCCTCCGGGACTAGCGGGAGGGCTGGAGACCCAGTACTTC. This gives the protein CASSPPGLAGGLETQYF.